Listed here are 25 T cell receptor beta chains from one sample, sequenced in a study of shared clonotypes between healthy human individuals. Method: immunoSEQ multiplex PCR; TCRdb's copy keeps in-frame clones and lacks some. The sample gives over 950,000 clones, roughly 77% of which show up once; more than 0.85% is in the top ten. Sequencing used memory CD4+ T cells from PBMCs. Subset indicated: CD45RA-negative fraction. Source of these receptors: a man younger than 30 in good health. Some clones in this sample may be carry-over from other donors' samples.

This clone was detected once. The chain employs TRBV6-5 and TRBJ2-7; possible D gene TRBD2, 6 bases. This CDR3 contains 13 residues. V was clipped by 5 bases and J by 6 bases, with 14 bases between them. Germline assignment: CDR1 MNHEY and CDR2 SVGAGI. This chain's CDR3 is CASSPRETPEQYF. CDR3 DNA sequence: TGTGCCAGCAGTCCACGGGAGACTCCCGAGCAGTACTTC.

This chain connects TRBV28 to TRBJ1-2; D is ambiguous. CDR1 and CDR2 (germline): MDHEN, SYDVKM. Trimming left V 3 bases short and J 6 bases short, with 20 bases between. CDR3 length: 16 residues. The CDR3 DNA reads as TGTGCCAGCAGTTTGAACCCGGCGAGACCCTACCATGGCTACACCTTC. It specifies CASSLNPARPYHGYTF.

This clone was found once. The chain recombines TRBV2 with TRBJ2-3; D possibly corresponds to TRBD2 (6 bases). The CDR3 runs 14 residues. V lost 7 bases to trimming and J lost 0 bases, with 11 bases between them. The germline V gene has CDR1 SNHLY and CDR2 FYNNEI. CDR3 sequence (DNA): TGTGCCAGCAATCTAGGGACTAGCACAGATACGCAGTATTTT. Its protein product is CASNLGTSTDTQYF.

This rearrangement joins TRBV4-1 to TRBJ2-7, with D tentatively TRBD2 (6 bases). Per germline, CDR1 MGHRA and CDR2 YSYEKL. The CDR3 covers 14 residues. V lost 4 bases and J lost 6, with 16 bases in between. CDR3 DNA sequence: TGCGCCAGCAGCCCCCCAGGGAGGCTGAGCGAGCAGTACTTC. The encoded protein is CASSPPGRLSEQYF.

The genes are TRBV7-9 and TRBJ2-5, with D possibly matching TRBD2 (5 bases). The CDR3 spans 14 residues. The germline V gene has CDR1 SEHNR and CDR2 FQNEAQ (reference sequence). V was cut by 2 bases and J by 3 bases, with 10 bases left in between. CDR3 coding DNA: TGTGCCAGCAGCTTAAGCGGAGGCAAAGAGACCCAGTACTTC. It yields the protein CASSLSGGKETQYF.

The chain has TRBV28 and TRBJ1-2; D unclear. This CDR3 comprises 14 residues. CDR1 and CDR2 (germline): MDHEN, SYDVKM. V gave up 3 bases and J gave up 2 bases, with 10 bases separating them. CDR3 in amino acids: CASSLADTNYGYTF. CDR3 sequence (DNA): TGTGCCAGCAGTTTGGCAGATACGAACTATGGCTACACCTTC.

This chain joins TRBV2 and TRBJ2-5; D gene unclear. The V end lost 5 bases, the J end lost 1 base, and 11 bases lay between the germline ends. This CDR3 spans 14 amino acids. The germline CDR1 and CDR2 sequences are SNHLY and FYNNEI. CDR3 region: CASSRRSSQETQYF. CDR3 in DNA: TGTGCCAGCAGTCGAAGGTCCAGCCAAGAGACCCAGTACTTC.

The chain uses TRBV9 and TRBJ2-3, with D possibly being TRBD2 (6 bases). Trimming left V 3 bases short and J 1 base short, with 15 bases between. Germline V gives CDR1 SGDLS, CDR2 YYNGEE. CDR3 length: 16 amino acids. CDR3 bases: TGTGCCAGCAGCGATGGGGACGGGGGTGGCACAGATACGCAGTATTTT. Amino acid sequence: CASSDGDGGGTDTQYF.

This clone was detected only a few times. The rearrangement joins TRBV5-5 to TRBJ2-2; D ambiguous. CDR1 is SGHKS, CDR2 YYEKEE, per germline (reference sequence). V lost 1 base, J lost 5 bases, and 6 bases lay in between. This CDR3 spans 13 amino acids. The CDR3 DNA reads as TGTGCCAGCAGCTTGATGGGAACCGGGGAGCTGTTTTTT. Amino acid sequence: CASSLMGTGELFF.

The V gene is TRBV5-4, the J gene TRBJ2-3, with 11 bases identical to TRBD1. CDR1 and CDR2 (germline): SGHNT, YYREEE (reference sequence). The CDR3 has 15 amino acids. V lost 4 bases and J lost 6; bases outside the gene matches: 7. CDR3 in amino acids: CASSPKGQGVDTQYF. CDR3 DNA: TGTGCCAGCAGCCCAAAGGGACAGGGGGTTGATACGCAGTATTTT.

As to this clone: A much larger clone sits a single nucleotide away, making a read error possible. CDR3 sequence: CAGSRRTGSQETQYF. For the CDR3, the DNA is TGTGCCGGCAGCCGTCGGACAGGAAGCCAAGAGACCCAGTACTTC. This chain uses TRBV11-3 with TRBJ2-5; 7 bases agree with TRBD1. CDR3 length: 15 residues. Germline V lookup: CDR1 SGHNT, CDR2 YENEEA.

The genes are TRBV4-3 and TRBJ2-2; D may be TRBD2 (5 bases). Germline CDR1 is LGHNA and CDR2 is YSLEER. The CDR3 contains 17 residues. The V end lost 0 bases, the J end lost 0 bases, and 11 bases lay between the germline ends. CDR3 bases: TGCGCCAGCAGCCAAGAGGTGGGAGCAGCGAACACCGGGGAGCTGTTTTTT. It yields the protein CASSQEVGAANTGELFF.

The chain employs TRBV18 and TRBJ2-1, with 7 positions matching TRBD2. CDR3 size: 13 residues. Per germline, CDR1 KGHSH and CDR2 LQKENI. Losses at the gene ends were 5 bases for V and 7 bases for J; bases not matched to a gene: 5. The CDR3 coding sequence is TGTGCCAGCTCATCCCTGGGGGGGAATGAGCAGTTCTTC. Its translation is CASSSLGGNEQFF.

This sequence joins TRBV27 and TRBJ2-1, with TRBD2 matching over 9 bases. CDR3 size: 15 residues. Per germline, CDR1 MNHEY and CDR2 SMNVEV (reference sequence). The trim removed 6 bases at V and 8 bases at J, leaving 11 bases unmatched. CDR3 region: CASSSYSGSLYEQFF. The CDR3 DNA is TGTGCCAGCAGCTCCTATAGCGGGAGCCTCTATGAGCAGTTCTTC.

The V and J genes are TRBV7-9 and TRBJ2-1, with TRBD1 as a possible D gene (7 bases). V was shortened by 7 bases and J by 7 bases, with 17 bases between the two germline ends. The CDR3 is 14 residues long. CDR1 is SEHNR and CDR2 is FQNEAQ in the germline V gene (reference sequence). The CDR3 loop is CASNWAGGTNEQFF. CDR3 bases: TGTGCCAGCAACTGGGCAGGGGGGACAAATGAGCAGTTCTTC.

The chain uses TRBV29-1 and TRBJ1-4; D gene unclear. Germline CDR1 SQVTM, CDR2 ANQGSEA. The CDR3 sequence is 16 residues long. V was trimmed by 2 bases and J by 5 bases, leaving 18 bases between them. The CDR3 region has the DNA TGCAGCGTTGAAATCGTCGGCCGGAGGTCGAATGAAAAACTGTTTTTT. Translating gives CSVEIVGRRSNEKLFF.

The rearrangement links TRBV5-1 to TRBJ2-1; D is unclear. The germline CDR1 and CDR2 sequences are SGHRS and YFSETQ. This CDR3 has 15 amino acids. With 0 bases removed from V and 8 bases from J, the gap between germline ends came to 15 bases. For the CDR3, the DNA is TGCGCCAGCAGCTTGGGGCCGGCCGTTGGAGATGAGCAGTTCTTC. Translating gives CASSLGPAVGDEQFF.

The CDR3 region has the DNA TGTGCCAGCAGCTTAGGTCAGTTATACGAGCAGTACTTC. This encodes CASSLGQLYEQYF. This chain uses TRBV7-2 with TRBJ2-7; D not certain. The CDR3 sequence is 13 residues long. Germline CDR1 is SGHTA and CDR2 is FQGNSA. Trimming cost V 1 base and J 4 bases, with 8 bases left between them. Looking up the rest from reference TRBV7-2 and TRBJ2-7 gives the full variable domain: GAGVSQSPSNKVTEKGKDVELRCDPISGHTALYWYRQSLGQGLEFLIYFQGNSAPDKSGLPSDRFSAERTGGSVSTLTIQRTQQEDSAVYLCASSLGQLYEQYFGPGTRLTVT.

This clone occurred once. The chain is built from TRBV27 and TRBJ2-3; 7 bases are shared with TRBD2. Germline assignment: CDR1 MNHEY and CDR2 SMNVEV (reference sequence). After removal of 4 bases from V and 7 bases from J, the junction contained 14 bases not matched to a gene. The CDR3 spans 16 residues. The CDR3 sequence is CASSSGIAGVGNTQYF. DNA for the CDR3: TGTGCCAGCAGTTCTGGTATTGCGGGAGTTGGTAATACGCAGTATTTT.

The V and J genes are TRBV30 and TRBJ2-1; 7 bases are shared with TRBD2. Per germline, CDR1 GTSNPN and CDR2 SVGIG (reference sequence). The CDR3 is 11 amino acids. The V and J ends lost 4 bases and 9 bases, in that order; junction bases with no gene match: 3. This chain's CDR3 is CAWKGRGEQFF. CDR3 DNA: TGTGCCTGGAAGGGGAGGGGTGAGCAGTTCTTC.

V and J are TRBV14 and TRBJ2-1; either TRBD1 or TRBD2 may fit D (5 bases each). The V gene's germline CDR1 is SGHDN and CDR2 FVKESK. The CDR3 runs 16 residues. The germline V and J ends were trimmed by 4 bases and 2 bases, with 15 bases remaining between them. For the CDR3, the DNA is TGTGCCAGCAGCCGGTTGGGGCGGGCACCCTACAATGAGCAGTTCTTC. Translation: CASSRLGRAPYNEQFF.

As to this clone: One base away lies a much larger clone, so this may be a sequencing read error. The chain has TRBV6-5 and TRBJ1-1; D ambiguous. With 6 bases removed from V and 1 base from J, the gap between germline ends came to 9 bases. CDR1 is MNHEY, CDR2 SVGAGI, per germline. This CDR3 is 13 amino acids long. The CDR3 bases are TGTGCCAGCAGGACGGACGGGAACACTGAAGCTTTCTTT. This encodes CASRTDGNTEAFF.

The gene calls are TRBV2 and TRBJ1-4; D not resolved. The V gene's germline CDR1 is SNHLY and CDR2 FYNNEI. This CDR3 has 13 amino acids. V lost 3 bases and J lost 5, with 7 bases in between. In DNA form, the CDR3 reads TGTGCCAGCAGTGATGTAGGAAATGAAAAACTGTTTTTT. This gives the protein CASSDVGNEKLFF.

This clone showed up just a few times. The rearrangement joins TRBV15 to TRBJ2-7; the match to TRBD1 covers 10 bases. The germline gives CDR1 LNHNV, CDR2 YYDKDF (reference sequence). This CDR3 spans 14 amino acids. V trimming: 5 bases; J trimming: 5 bases; junction bases outside the gene matches: 6. The CDR3, as DNA: TGTGCCACCAGCGGGGACAGGGGAGTCAACGAGCAGTACTTC. Its translation: CATSGDRGVNEQYF.

In this sample, this clone turned up a few times. The chain employs TRBV2 and TRBJ2-7; TRBD1 agrees at 11 bases. J gave up 2 bases and V 6 bases, and 3 bases lay outside the gene matches. This CDR3 comprises 14 residues. CDR1 and CDR2 (germline): SNHLY, FYNNEI. In DNA, the CDR3 is TGTGCCAGCAGCCCGGGACAGGGGGCCTACGAGCAGTACTTC. Amino acid sequence: CASSPGQGAYEQYF. The variable domain in full, completed from reference TRBV2 and TRBJ2-7, reads EPEVTQTPSHQVTQMGQEVILRCVPISNHLYFYWYRQILGQKVEFLVSFYNNEISEKSEIFDDQFSVERPDGSNFTLKIRSTKLEDSAMYFCASSPGQGAYEQYFGPGTRLTVT.